This T cell receptor (beta chain) was observed in a study of molecular identifiers for immune sequencing clone quantification (dated by TCRdb to the late 2010s). Concerning the study at large: For a replicate experiment, RNA from around 20,000 or 100,000 naive CD8 T cells was divided into five aliquots, of which four were sequenced. CD8 T cells were used in a methods study to benchmark molecular-identifier clustering-based TCR repertoire sequencing (MIDCIRS) and TCR RNA copy counting.

Comments on this clonotype: The antigen this receptor binds is unknown. No quality values exist for individual bases; no much larger clone is one base distant.

Paper-wide results and their limitations: In CMV-specific effector cells, over 97% of molecules were held by clones above 20 RNA copies, whereas under 1% of molecules were held by such clones in naive cells. Spiked-in Jurkat TCR RNA (around nine copies' worth), which is not part of the donor repertoire, was contained in the naive libraries. Spiked-in Jurkat TCR RNA equivalent to a single cell was reported to be detectable even among approximately 900,000 naive CD8 T cells. When barcode sub-clustering was omitted, TCR diversity was inflated by chimeric consensus sequences, with chimeras reaching as high as 47%. About three recovered TCR RNA copies per cell were obtained by modeling, versus roughly 10 by digital PCR, implying a capture efficiency of 30% to 35%. The sizes of highly expanded clones could end up underestimated when identical TCR molecules share a barcode.

Libraries of naive CD8 T cells were built from anywhere between about 20,000 and 1,000,000 sorted cells, with 10%, 30% or 50% of the purified RNA used. On a BD FACSAria II, naive CD8 T cells were FACS-sorted as CD8+CD4-CCR7+CD45RA+ and collected into RLT Plus buffer. To test detection sensitivity, Jurkat RNA equivalent to more than 8 TCR copies was spiked into samples of about 19,000-1,000,000 naive CD8 T cells. CD8 T cells were enriched with RosetteSep CD8+ T Cell Enrichment Cocktail and Ficoll-Paque, followed by ACK red cell lysis. To prepare the library, PCR was applied. The sequencer listed for this sample is NextSeq 500. Bulk TCR libraries were made following a previously described method, with the TCR primers given in Table S5. The Qiagen AllPrep DNA/RNA kit was used to purify total RNA. Before analysis, reads from multiple sequencing runs of one library were combined. The paper's processing steps were these. Reads were retained only if the reads had an exact TCR constant sequence, and the retained reads were trimmed to 150 nt and grouped according to their 12-nt molecular barcodes. Reads in each barcode group were sub-clustered using a 15% Levenshtein threshold, and a quality-weighted consensus sequence was built for each RNA molecule. Non-functional sequences were removed, as were lower-count sequences one edit away from another. Based on fitting two negative binomial distributions, any barcode sub-cluster with under 20% of the maximum read count was discarded. TCRdb itself trimmed the public reads at Q25 with fastp, ran MiXCR and retained productive beta chains. Each record represents a unique CDR3 protein, reported with the most common genes and DNA among its rows. Here the V and J calls rest on TCRdb's processing, not on the authors' analysis. The sample has 85,000 to 100,000 distinct CDR3 sequences on record, approximately 24% of them singletons. Roughly 1% of the sample comes from the top ten.

The CDR3 goes from the cysteine to the phenylalanine over 13 residues. Here the CDR3 DNA is all that survives: 39 bases in frame from base 1. CDR1 is given as MNHEY and CDR2 as SVGEGT, both from the germline V gene. V loses 0 bases, J loses 9 bases, and the germline ends lie 9 bases apart. The sequencing input was naive CD8+ T cells from blood, with Jurkat cell RNA spiked in. The cell subset or site label for this specimen denotes: FACS-sorted CD8+CD4-CCR7+CD45RA+ naive T cells. The clonotype comes from a human donor in good health. Some libraries in this study had Jurkat cell RNA spiked in. The chain is encoded by TRBV6-2 or TRBV6-3 joined to TRBJ2-1; no D segment can be confidently identified. In nucleotide form, the sequence is TGTGCCAGCAGTTACTCGTATGTGGGTGAGCAGTTCTTC. Translated, this is CASSYSYVGEQFF.